This TCR beta chain was sequenced during a study of regulatory T cells in long-lasting Graves disease. This CDR3 region has 12 residues. V shed 6 bases and J shed 10 bases, with 18 bases lying between them. The germline CDR1 and CDR2 sequences are DFQATT and SNEGSKA (reference sequence). Building the TCR beta libraries relied on iRepertoire HTBI primers, and CDR3 regions underwent Arm-PCR. TCRdb recomputed calls from the multiplex PCR reads with MiXCR, one row per CDR3 protein. The data contain around 450,000 distinct CDR3 sequences, roughly 17% of them singletons. This clonotype was seen at least ten times. Time point defined: newly diagnosed GD, antithyroid drugs for less than 3 months. PBMCs provided the RNA from which the TCR library was made. The same data also contributed to another study, on T cells in Graves' hyperthyroidism and ophthalmopathy. From that report: Patients with uncontrolled infections, other autoimmune diseases, pregnancy or lactation were excluded. Researchers report that a 13 V-J model separated ophthalmopathy from stable hyperthyroidism.

The receptor comes from a man aged 40-49 years with Graves disease. This material consisted of peripheral blood mononuclear cells (PBMCs), taken at new diagnosis, from a patient treated with antithyroid drugs. The gene calls are TRBV20-1 and TRBJ1-1; tentatively, D is TRBD1 (5 bases). CDR3 protein: CSARGRFYVAFF. DNA for the CDR3: TGCAGTGCGAGGGGACGGTTTTATGTAGCTTTCTTT.